This record looks at one T cell receptor beta chain sequence and its context. The CDR3 is 14 amino acids. Germline CDR1 and CDR2: MNHEY and SVGAGI. Trimming removed 8 bases from V and 1 base from J; junction bases left unmatched: 0. The repertoire was sequenced with immunoSEQ multiplex PCR; TCRdb's copy has only in-frame clones and lacks some. The sample includes 45,000 to 55,000 clones, around four fifths seen only once; the top ten take roughly 2.7%. This sample was included in a study of blood T cell repertoires in COVID-19. Study at large: Sources were T cells, B-cell-depleted T cells, or PBMCs; the material itself was cDNA or gDNA.

The sequencing input was peripheral blood. The TCR originated in a man aged 50-60 years with acute or convalescent COVID-19. This chain uses TRBV6-5 with TRBJ2-6, with 9 bases matching TRBD1. The CDR3 is CASGQGSGANVLTF. Here the CDR3 DNA reads TGTGCCAGCGGACAGGGGTCTGGGGCCAACGTCCTGACTTTC.